This T cell receptor beta chain was identified during a study of cytomegalovirus exposure and HLA in healthy donors. Findings and caveats of the study: DRB1 had the most TCR associations and HLA-C the fewest, a later analysis found, with rates varying by HLA locus.

V shed 4 bases and J 3 bases; nucleotides not matched to a gene: 5. CDR3 length: 15 residues. From germline, CDR1 is LNHDA and CDR2 SQIVND (reference sequence). Primers for the PCR totalled 60 Vbeta and 13 Jbeta. Sequencing used immunoSEQ multiplex PCR; TCRdb keeps in-frame clones, though not all of them. The data show 100,000 to 150,000 clones, over 65% seen once. Remarks on this clone: The antigen is not known.

Input material: PBMCs. This TCR came from a man aged 25-40 years in good health and CMV-seropositive. The chain couples TRBV19 to TRBJ2-1; the match to TRBD2 covers 8 bases. CDR3 nucleotides: TGTGCCAGTAGTACGCCGGGAGGGGGCTACAATGAGCAGTTCTTC. The encoded protein is CASSTPGGGYNEQFF.